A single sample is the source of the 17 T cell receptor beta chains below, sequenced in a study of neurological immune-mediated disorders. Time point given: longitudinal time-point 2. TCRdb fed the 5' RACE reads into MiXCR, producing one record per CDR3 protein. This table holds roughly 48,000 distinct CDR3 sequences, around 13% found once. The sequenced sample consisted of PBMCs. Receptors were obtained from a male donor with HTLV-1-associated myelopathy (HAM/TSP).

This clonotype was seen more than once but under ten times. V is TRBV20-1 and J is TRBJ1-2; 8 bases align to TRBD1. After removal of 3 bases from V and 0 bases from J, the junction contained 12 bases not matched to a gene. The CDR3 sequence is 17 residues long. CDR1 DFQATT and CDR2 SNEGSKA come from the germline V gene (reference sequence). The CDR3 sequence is CSARPPGQVSSNYGYTF. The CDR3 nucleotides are TGCAGTGCTAGGCCTCCGGGACAGGTCTCTTCTAACTATGGCTACACCTTC.

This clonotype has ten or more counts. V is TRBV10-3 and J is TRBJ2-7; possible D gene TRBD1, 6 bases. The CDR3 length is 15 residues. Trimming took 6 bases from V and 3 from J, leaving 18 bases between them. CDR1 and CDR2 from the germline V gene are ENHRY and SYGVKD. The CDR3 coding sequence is TGTGCCATCAGGGGTGACAGGAACCAACTCTACGAGCAGTACTTC. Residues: CAIRGDRNQLYEQYF.

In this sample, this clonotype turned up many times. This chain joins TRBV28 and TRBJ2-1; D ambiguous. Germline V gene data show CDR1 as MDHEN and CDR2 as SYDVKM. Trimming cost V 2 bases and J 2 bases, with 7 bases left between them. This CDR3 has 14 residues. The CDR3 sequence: CASSLVGAYNEQFF. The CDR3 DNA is TGTGCCAGCAGTTTAGTCGGAGCCTACAATGAGCAGTTCTTC.

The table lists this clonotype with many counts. Written as DNA, the CDR3 is TGTGCCAGCACCGGGAGAATCGGCTATGGCTACACCTTC. Amino acid sequence: CASTGRIGYGYTF. This sequence joins TRBV6-5 and TRBJ1-2; D uncertain. V lost 7 bases and J 4 bases, leaving 13 bases between the germline ends. Germline-derived CDR1 and CDR2 are MNHEY and SVGAGI. The CDR3 covers 13 residues.

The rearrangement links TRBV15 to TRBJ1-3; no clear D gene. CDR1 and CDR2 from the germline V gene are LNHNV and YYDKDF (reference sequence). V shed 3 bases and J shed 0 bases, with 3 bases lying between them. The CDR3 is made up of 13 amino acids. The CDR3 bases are TGTGCCACCAGCAGTCGCTCTGGAAACACCATATATTTT. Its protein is CATSSRSGNTIYF. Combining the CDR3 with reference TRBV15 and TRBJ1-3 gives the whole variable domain DAMVIQNPRYQVTQFGKPVTLSCSQTLNHNVMYWYQQKSSQAPKLLFHYYDKDFNNEADTPDNFQSRRPNTSFCFLDIRSPGLGDTAMYLCATSSRSGNTIYFGEGSWLTVV.

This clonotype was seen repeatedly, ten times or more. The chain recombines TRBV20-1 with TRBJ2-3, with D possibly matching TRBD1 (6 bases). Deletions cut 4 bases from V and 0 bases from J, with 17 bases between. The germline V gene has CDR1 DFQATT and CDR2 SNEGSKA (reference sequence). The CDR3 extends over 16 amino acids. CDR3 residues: CSAIFDLGASTDTQYF. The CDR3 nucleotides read TGCAGTGCTATTTTCGATCTGGGGGCTAGCACAGATACGCAGTATTTT.

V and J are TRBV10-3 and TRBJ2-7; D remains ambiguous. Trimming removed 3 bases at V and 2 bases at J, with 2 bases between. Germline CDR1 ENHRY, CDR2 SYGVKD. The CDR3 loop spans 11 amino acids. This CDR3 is CAISDTYEQYF. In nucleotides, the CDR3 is TGTGCCATCAGTGACACCTACGAGCAGTACTTC.

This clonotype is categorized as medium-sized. The chain's CDR3 is CSGRGGNVGGYEQYF. The CDR3 coding sequence is TGCAGTGGCAGAGGGGGTAACGTGGGAGGCTACGAGCAGTACTTC. The rearrangement joins TRBV20-1 to TRBJ2-7; the D gene could be TRBD1 or TRBD2 (6 bases each). This CDR3 contains 15 residues. Germline V gene lookup returns CDR1 DFQATT and CDR2 SNEGSKA (reference sequence). Trimming pared 7 bases from V and 3 bases from J, leaving 22 bases between.

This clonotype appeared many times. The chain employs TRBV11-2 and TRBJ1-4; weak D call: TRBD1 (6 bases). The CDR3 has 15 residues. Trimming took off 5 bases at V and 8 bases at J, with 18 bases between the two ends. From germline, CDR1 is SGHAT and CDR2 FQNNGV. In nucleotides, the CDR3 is TGTGCCAGCAGCCAGACAGGAGTCGGAAGGGAAAAACTGTTTTTT. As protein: CASSQTGVGREKLFF.

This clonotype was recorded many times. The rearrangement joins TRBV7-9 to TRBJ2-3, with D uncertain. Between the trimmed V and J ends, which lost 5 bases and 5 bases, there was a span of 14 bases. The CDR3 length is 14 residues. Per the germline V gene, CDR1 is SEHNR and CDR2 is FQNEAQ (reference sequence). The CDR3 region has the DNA TGTGCCAGCAGCATCCTGACCGGGCAAGATACGCAGTATTTT. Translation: CASSILTGQDTQYF.

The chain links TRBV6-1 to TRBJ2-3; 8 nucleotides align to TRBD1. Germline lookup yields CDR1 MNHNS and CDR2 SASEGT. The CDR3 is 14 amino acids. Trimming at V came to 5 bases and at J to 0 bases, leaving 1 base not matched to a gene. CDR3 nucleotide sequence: TGTGCCAGCAGTAGACAGGGGAGCACAGATACGCAGTATTTT. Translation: CASSRQGSTDTQYF.

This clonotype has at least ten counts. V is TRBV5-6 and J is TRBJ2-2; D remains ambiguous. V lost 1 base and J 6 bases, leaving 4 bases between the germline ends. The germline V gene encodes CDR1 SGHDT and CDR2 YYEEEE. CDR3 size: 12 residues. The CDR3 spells CASSLYSGELFF. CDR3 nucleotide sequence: TGTGCCAGCAGCTTGTACTCCGGGGAGCTGTTTTTT.

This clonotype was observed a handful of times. CDR3 nucleotides: TGTGCCAGCAGCTTAGTATCGGGGTTGGGGGAGACCCAGTACTTC. Its translation is CASSLVSGLGETQYF. The chain combines TRBV7-2 with TRBJ2-5; tentative D call: TRBD2 (5 bases). Looked up from germline, CDR1 is SGHTA and CDR2 is FQGNSA. With 1 base removed from V and 5 bases from J, the gap between germline ends came to 14 bases. The CDR3 totals 15 residues.

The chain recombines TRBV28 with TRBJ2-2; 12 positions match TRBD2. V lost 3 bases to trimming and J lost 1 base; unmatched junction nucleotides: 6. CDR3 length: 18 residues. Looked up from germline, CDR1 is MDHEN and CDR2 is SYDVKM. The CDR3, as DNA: TGTGCCAGCAGTTTCTCGACTAGCGGGGGCATGAACACCGGGGAGCTGTTTTTT. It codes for CASSFSTSGGMNTGELFF.

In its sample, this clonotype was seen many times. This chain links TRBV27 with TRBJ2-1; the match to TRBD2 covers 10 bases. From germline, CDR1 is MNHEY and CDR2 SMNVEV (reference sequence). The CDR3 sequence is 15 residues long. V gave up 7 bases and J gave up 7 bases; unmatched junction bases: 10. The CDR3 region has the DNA TGTGCCAGCACTAGAGCGGGGGGGCCGAGAAATGAGCAGTTCTTC. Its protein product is CASTRAGGPRNEQFF.

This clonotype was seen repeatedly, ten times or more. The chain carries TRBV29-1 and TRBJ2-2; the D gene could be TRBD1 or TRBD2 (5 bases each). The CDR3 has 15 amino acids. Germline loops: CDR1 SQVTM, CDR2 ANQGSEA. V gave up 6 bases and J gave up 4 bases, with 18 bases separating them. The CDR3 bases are TGCAGCGTGGGGGACGATGAGGGGCTCACCGGGGAGCTGTTTTTT. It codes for CSVGDDEGLTGELFF.

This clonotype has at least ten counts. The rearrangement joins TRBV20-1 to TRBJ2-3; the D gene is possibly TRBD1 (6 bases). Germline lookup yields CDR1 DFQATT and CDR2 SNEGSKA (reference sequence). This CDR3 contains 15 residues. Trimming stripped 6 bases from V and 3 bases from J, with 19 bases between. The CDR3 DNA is TGCAGTGCCAGGCGACTACAGGGTGGTACAGATACGCAGTATTTT. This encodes CSARRLQGGTDTQYF.